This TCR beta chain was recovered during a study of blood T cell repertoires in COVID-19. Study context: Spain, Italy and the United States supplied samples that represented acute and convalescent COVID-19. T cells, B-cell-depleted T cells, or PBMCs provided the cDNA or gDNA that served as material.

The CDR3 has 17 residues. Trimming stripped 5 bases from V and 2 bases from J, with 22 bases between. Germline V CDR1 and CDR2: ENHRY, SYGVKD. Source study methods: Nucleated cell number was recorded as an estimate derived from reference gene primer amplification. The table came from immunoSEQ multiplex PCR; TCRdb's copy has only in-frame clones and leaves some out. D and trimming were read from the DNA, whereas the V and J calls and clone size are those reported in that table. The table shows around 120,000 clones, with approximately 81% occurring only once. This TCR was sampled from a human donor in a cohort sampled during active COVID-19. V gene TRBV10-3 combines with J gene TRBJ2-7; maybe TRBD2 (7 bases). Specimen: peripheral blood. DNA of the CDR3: TGTGCCATCAGTACTTATCCGGGGGGCCCGGGAACCTACGAGCAGTACTTC. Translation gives CAISTYPGGPGTYEQYF.